What follows are 20 T cell receptor beta chains derived from one specimen sequenced in a study of pediatric ulcerative colitis. Using immunoSEQ multiplex PCR, the repertoire was profiled, and TCRdb retains in-frame clones only, with some absent. The sample contains roughly 37,000 clones, approximately 87% of which appear only once. Sequencing was done on a sample of blood. These receptors all stem from a girl aged 5-17 years with moderate ulcerative colitis.

This chain uses TRBV10-2 with TRBJ2-3, with D unclear. V was cut by 3 bases and J by 3 bases, with 16 bases left in between. Germline V gene lookup returns CDR1 WSHSY and CDR2 SAAADI. This CDR3 is built from 16 residues. The CDR3 DNA sequence: TGCGCCAGCAGTGAACACCCTCAAGGGTTAACAGATACGCAGTATTTT. It specifies CASSEHPQGLTDTQYF.

The V gene is TRBV6-5, the J gene TRBJ1-2, with D perhaps matching TRBD1 (6 bases). Germline V gene sequence: CDR1 MNHEY, CDR2 SVGAGI. The CDR3 runs to 13 residues. Trimming cost V 8 bases and J 4 bases, with 14 bases left between them. The CDR3 sequence: CASGGRGAYGYTF. CDR3 coding DNA: TGTGCCAGCGGGGGACGGGGGGCCTATGGCTACACCTTC.

V and J are TRBV18 and TRBJ2-1; D ambiguous. The CDR3 spans 15 residues. V gave up 5 bases and J gave up 10 bases, with 21 bases separating them. The germline V gene encodes CDR1 KGHSH and CDR2 LQKENI. CDR3 bases: TGTGCCAGCTCATTAGGGCAACTGTCCGGGTGGGAGCAGTTCTTC. This sequence encodes CASSLGQLSGWEQFF.

This clone was detected only once. The chain joins TRBV5-4 to TRBJ2-3; D is possibly TRBD2 (5 bases). The CDR3 is 16 amino acids. V was trimmed by 4 bases and J by 4 bases, leaving 19 bases between them. Per germline, CDR1 SGHNT and CDR2 YYREEE (reference sequence). DNA for the CDR3: TGTGCCAGCAGCGCGGGCCCGACTTTTGGTCCAGATACGCAGTATTTT. This codes for CASSAGPTFGPDTQYF.

V usage is TRBV4-1 and J usage is TRBJ2-7; 9 bases map to TRBD2. The CDR3 length is 14 residues. Per the germline V gene, CDR1 is MGHRA and CDR2 is YSYEKL. Trimming took 1 base from V and 4 from J; bases not matched to a gene: 2. The CDR3 nucleotides read TGCGCCAGCAGCCAAGGCGGGGGGGCTTACGAGCAGTACTTC. This translates into CASSQGGGAYEQYF.

The CDR3 coding sequence is TGTGCCAGCAGCTTTGGACAGGGCACTGAAGCTTTCTTT. It translates to CASSFGQGTEAFF. The rearrangement uses TRBV11-3 and TRBJ1-1, with 8 bases aligning to TRBD1. The V and J ends lost 3 bases and 4 bases, in that order; junction bases with no gene match: 1. The CDR3 is 13 residues long. Germline values: CDR1 SGHNT, CDR2 YENEEA.

This rearrangement joins TRBV9 to TRBJ2-1; TRBD2 matches 7 bases. Trimming took 4 bases from V and 6 from J; bases not matched to a gene: 10. The CDR3 has 15 amino acids. CDR1 is SGDLS, CDR2 YYNGEE, per germline. DNA for the CDR3: TGTGCCAGCAGCTACCACCCCGGGGAGGGCAATGAGCAGTTCTTC. Its translation is CASSYHPGEGNEQFF.

The DNA for the CDR3 is TGTGCCTGGAGTCCCGGCGGACAAGAGACCCAGTACTTC. Translating it yields CAWSPGGQETQYF. The chain combines TRBV30 with TRBJ2-5; no firm D call. V lost 2 bases and J lost 2, with 9 bases in between. CDR1 GTSNPN and CDR2 SVGIG come from the germline V gene (reference sequence). This CDR3 is 13 amino acids long.

This sequence joins TRBV2 and TRBJ1-6; 7 bases line up with TRBD1. Germline V gene data show CDR1 as SNHLY and CDR2 as FYNNEI. This CDR3 comprises 16 residues. The V segment lost 1 base and the J segment 8 bases; nucleotides outside the gene matches: 8. The CDR3 DNA is TGTGCCAGCAGTGAAGAGGGAGGGGGCCTCTATTCACCCCTCCACTTT. It yields the protein CASSEEGGGLYSPLHF.

V gene TRBV5-4 combines with J gene TRBJ2-7; D is possibly TRBD2 (6 bases). This CDR3 comprises 14 residues. The V gene's germline CDR1 is SGHNT and CDR2 YYREEE (reference sequence). The ends were cut back, 4 bases at V and 1 base at J, with 12 bases in the middle. Here the CDR3 reads CASSPGGVSYEQYF. For the CDR3, the DNA is TGTGCCAGCAGCCCTGGCGGGGTGTCCTACGAGCAGTACTTC.

The chain joins TRBV6-5 to TRBJ2-7; TRBD2 aligns across 10 bases. V was clipped by 6 bases and J by 4 bases; unmatched bases: 6. This CDR3 has 14 amino acids. Germline CDR1 MNHEY, CDR2 SVGAGI. DNA for the CDR3: TGTGCCAGCAGCCCGACTAGCGGGCCATACGAGCAGTACTTC. Residues: CASSPTSGPYEQYF.

The rearrangement joins TRBV7-3 to TRBJ2-1; D gene unclear. Germline V gene sequence: CDR1 SGHTA, CDR2 FQGTGA. The CDR3 sequence is 13 residues long. Trimming took 0 bases from V and 8 from J, leaving 8 bases between them. The CDR3 nucleotides are TGTGCCAGCAGCTTAACGGTCCGCGATGAGCAGTTCTTC. Translated: CASSLTVRDEQFF.

The V call is TRBV14, the J call TRBJ1-4, with unresolved D. V was cut by 4 bases and J by 0 bases, with 9 bases left in between. CDR1 SGHDN and CDR2 FVKESK come from the germline V gene. The CDR3 spans 15 residues. For the CDR3, the DNA is TGTGCCAGCAGCCTAACGCTCGCAACTAATGAAAAACTGTTTTTT. Amino acid sequence: CASSLTLATNEKLFF.

The chain links TRBV9 to TRBJ1-4, with 9 bases that match TRBD1. V was clipped by 3 bases and J by 5 bases; unmatched bases: 5. Germline values: CDR1 SGDLS, CDR2 YYNGEE. The CDR3 is 15 amino acids. The CDR3 is CASSDRTGENEKLFF. Here the CDR3 DNA reads TGTGCCAGCAGCGATCGGACAGGGGAGAATGAAAAACTGTTTTTT.

This clone appeared a few times. The rearrangement uses TRBV18 and TRBJ2-7; no reliable D call. The V and J ends lost 6 bases and 1 base respectively, with 10 bases between them. This CDR3 spans 13 amino acids. The germline V gene encodes CDR1 KGHSH and CDR2 LQKENI. CDR3 region: CASSQSESYEQYF. CDR3 DNA sequence: TGTGCCAGCTCCCAAAGCGAATCCTACGAGCAGTACTTC.

This clone was recorded a few times. The chain carries TRBV30 and TRBJ1-5; D is undetermined. The CDR3 has 13 residues. The ends were cut back, 1 base at V and 1 base at J, with 5 bases in the middle. Germline CDR1 reads GTSNPN; CDR2 reads SVGIG (reference sequence). The CDR3 here is CAWSAESNQPQHF. The CDR3 DNA reads TGTGCCTGGAGTGCGGAGAGCAATCAGCCCCAGCATTTT.

This clone was picked up one time. This chain joins TRBV11-2 and TRBJ1-1; TRBD1 agrees at 10 bases. Trimming took 3 bases from V and 2 from J; bases not matched to a gene: 3. Germline-derived CDR1 and CDR2 are SGHAT and FQNNGV. The CDR3 consists of 15 residues. The CDR3 reads CASSFGTGANTEAFF. CDR3 nucleotide sequence: TGTGCCAGCAGCTTCGGGACAGGGGCTAACACTGAAGCTTTCTTT.

This rearrangement joins TRBV15 to TRBJ2-1; possible D gene TRBD2, 6 bases. Germline assignment: CDR1 LNHNV and CDR2 YYDKDF (reference sequence). Trimming left V 5 bases short and J 0 bases short, with 20 bases between. The CDR3 extends over 18 amino acids. The CDR3 DNA sequence: TGTGCCACCAGCTCGCGTTTAGAGCGGACTACCTCCTACAATGAGCAGTTCTTC. This encodes CATSSRLERTTSYNEQFF.

The chain couples TRBV30 to TRBJ2-1; 9 nucleotides line up with TRBD2. The junction had 7 bases not matched to a gene; V was cut back by 1 base and J by 0 bases. Per the germline V gene, CDR1 is GTSNPN and CDR2 is SVGIG (reference sequence). The CDR3 covers 17 residues. The DNA of the CDR3 is TGTGCCTGGAGTGGCCTGACTAGCGGTTCCTCCTACAATGAGCAGTTCTTC. Translation: CAWSGLTSGSSYNEQFF. The complete variable domain, with remaining parts taken from reference TRBV30 and TRBJ2-1, reads SQTIHQWPATLVQPVGSPLSLECTVEGTSNPNLYWYRQAAGRGLQLLFYSVGIGQISSEVPQNLSASRPQDRQFILSSKKLLLSDSGFYLCAWSGLTSGSSYNEQFFGPGTRLTVL.

This clone was counted a few times. V is TRBV7-6 and J is TRBJ1-1, with 10 bases aligning to TRBD1. Germline V gene lookup returns CDR1 SGHVS and CDR2 FNYEAQ. The junction had 5 bases not matched to a gene; V was cut back by 5 bases and J by 11 bases. This CDR3 is 12 amino acids long. In DNA, the CDR3 is TGTGCCAGCAGCGCGGGACAGGGGCGCGCTTTCTTT. As protein: CASSAGQGRAFF.